This is a list of T cell receptor beta chains from one sample in a study of CXCR3-negative and CXCR3-positive naive CD8 T cells. From the 5' RACE reads, TCRdb lists one entry per CDR3 protein and no DNA. The sample is made up of thousands of distinct CDR3 sequences, and the top ten hold about 2% of it. What was sequenced was naive CXCR3- CD8+ T cells from blood. The receptors come from a human donor in good health. Some clones in this sample may be carry-over from other donors' samples. CDR3s include the opening cysteine and the closing phenylalanine or tryptophan. The order of the fields is V gene, clone size, J gene, CDR3 protein. The size of a clone is reported for some rows only, either as once, few or many, or as a class for expanded clones.

V: TRBV13; size: .; J: TRBJ2-7; CDR3: CASSLPGQGASEQYF
V: TRBV5-5; size: .; J: TRBJ2-1; CDR3: CASIRTAAYNEQFF
V: TRBV29-1; size: .; J: TRBJ1-5; CDR3: CSVDGGTGNQPQHF
V: TRBV29-1; size: .; J: TRBJ2-5; CDR3: CSVDGLAQETQYF
V: TRBV20-1; size: medium-sized; J: TRBJ2-3; CDR3: CSGGDLWRESTDTQYF
V: TRBV20-1; size: .; J: TRBJ2-2; CDR3: CSARELNTGELFF
V: TRBV29-1; size: .; J: TRBJ2-6; CDR3: CSVGTGRSGANVLTF
V: TRBV10-3; size: medium-sized; J: TRBJ2-2; CDR3: CAISAPHGQSTGELFF
V: TRBV29-1; size: .; J: TRBJ2-1; CDR3: CSVEDFEREDNEQFF
V: TRBV29-1; size: medium-sized; J: TRBJ2-5; CDR3: CSVEISGQETQYF
V: TRBV5-1; size: medium-sized; J: TRBJ1-1; CDR3: CASSLFGGANTEAFF
V: TRBV23-1; size: .; J: TRBJ2-7; CDR3: CASPRAGKYEQYF
V: TRBV5-4; size: medium-sized; J: TRBJ2-1; CDR3: CASTSHNEQFF
V: TRBV28; size: medium-sized; J: TRBJ2-1; CDR3: CASSWPTSGRDEQFF
V: TRBV29-1; size: medium-sized; J: TRBJ1-2; CDR3: CSVGTDIGYTF
V: TRBV6-1; size: .; J: TRBJ2-1; CDR3: CASPAPTASYNEQFF
V: TRBV3-1; size: .; J: TRBJ2-1; CDR3: CASSPLGGDEQFF
V: TRBV10-3; size: medium-sized; J: TRBJ2-1; CDR3: CAIQGDSYNEQFF